The T cell receptor beta chain described here comes from a study of metastatic and nonmetastatic thyroid tumors. This clone was seen ten or more times. What it binds is unknown. In the authors' methods: The study took CDR3 differences across clinicopathological groups and made a distant-metastasis classifier for papillary thyroid cancer from them. Through MiXCR, TCRdb re-clonotyped the PCR reads. The V and J calls and clone size come from TCRdb's table, not from the authors' own analysis. The data contain about 20,000 clones, less than 25% of them seen just once; the ten biggest clones take up about 17%. Study-wide points: Compared with benign nodules, malignant thyroid tumors were reported to have significantly higher TCR beta diversity in both blood and tumor.

Every patient was untreated before thyroid surgery. The receptor was derived from a female donor with papillary thyroid cancer or a benign thyroid nodule (not recorded which). Some clones in this sample may be carry-over from other donors' samples. Sequencing was performed on tumor tissue.

Here the CDR3 reads CASSPNVAREGRFF. CDR3 bases: TGTGCCAGCAGTCCTAACGTCGCGCGGGAGGGCCGGTTCTTC. This chain uses TRBV2 with TRBJ2-1; TRBD2 aligns across 9 bases. The V and J ends lost 5 bases and 15 bases, in that order; junction bases with no gene match: 14. There are 14 residues in the CDR3. Germline V lookup: CDR1 SNHLY, CDR2 FYNNEI.